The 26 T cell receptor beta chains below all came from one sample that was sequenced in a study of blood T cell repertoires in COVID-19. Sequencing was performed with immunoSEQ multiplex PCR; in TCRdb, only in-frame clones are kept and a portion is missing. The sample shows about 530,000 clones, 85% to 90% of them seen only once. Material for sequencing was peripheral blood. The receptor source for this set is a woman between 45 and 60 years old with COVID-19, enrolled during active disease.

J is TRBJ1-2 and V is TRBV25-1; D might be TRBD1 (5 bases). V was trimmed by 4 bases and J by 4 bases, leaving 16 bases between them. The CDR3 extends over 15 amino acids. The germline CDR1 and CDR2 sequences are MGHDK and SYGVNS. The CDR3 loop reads CASSGLGGNGYGYTF. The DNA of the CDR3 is TGTGCCAGCAGTGGGTTGGGGGGGAATGGCTATGGCTACACCTTC.

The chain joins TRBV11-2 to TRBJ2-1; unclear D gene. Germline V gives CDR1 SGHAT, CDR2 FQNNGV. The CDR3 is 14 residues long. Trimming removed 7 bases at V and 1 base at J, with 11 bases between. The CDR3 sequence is CASTPTWSYNEQFF. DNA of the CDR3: TGTGCCAGCACCCCTACCTGGTCCTACAATGAGCAGTTCTTC. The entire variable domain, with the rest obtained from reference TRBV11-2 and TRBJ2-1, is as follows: EAGVAQSPRYKIIEKRQSVAFWCNPISGHATLYWYQQILGQGPKLLIQFQNNGVVDDSQLPKDRFSAERLKGVDSTLKIQPAKLEDSAVYLCASTPTWSYNEQFFGPGTRLTVL.

CDR3 sequence reads: CASSQPTGTNEKLFF. CDR3 in DNA: TGTGCCAGCTCACAACCGACAGGGACTAATGAAAAACTGTTTTTT. The chain uses TRBV18 and TRBJ1-4; the match to TRBD1 covers 7 bases. CDR1 is KGHSH, CDR2 LQKENI, per germline. The V segment lost 4 bases and the J segment 2 bases; nucleotides outside the gene matches: 4. This CDR3 has 15 residues.

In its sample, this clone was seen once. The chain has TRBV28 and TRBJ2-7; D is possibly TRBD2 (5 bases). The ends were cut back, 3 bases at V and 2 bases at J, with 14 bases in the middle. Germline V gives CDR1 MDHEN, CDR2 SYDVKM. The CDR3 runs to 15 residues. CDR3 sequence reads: CASSFSSGLPYEQYF. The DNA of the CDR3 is TGTGCCAGCAGTTTCTCTAGTGGACTTCCCTACGAGCAGTACTTC. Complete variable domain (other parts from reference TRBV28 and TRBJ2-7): DVKVTQSSRYLVKRTGEKVFLECVQDMDHENMFWYRQDPGLGLRLIYFSYDVKMKEKGDIPEGYSVSREKKERFSLILESASTNQTSMYLCASSFSSGLPYEQYFGPGTRLTVT.

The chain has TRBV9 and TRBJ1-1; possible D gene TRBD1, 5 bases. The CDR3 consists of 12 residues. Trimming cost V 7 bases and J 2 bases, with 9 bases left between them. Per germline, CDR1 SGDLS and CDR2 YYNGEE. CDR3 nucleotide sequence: TGTGCCAGCGGGGGACTAAACACTGAAGCTTTCTTT. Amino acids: CASGGLNTEAFF.

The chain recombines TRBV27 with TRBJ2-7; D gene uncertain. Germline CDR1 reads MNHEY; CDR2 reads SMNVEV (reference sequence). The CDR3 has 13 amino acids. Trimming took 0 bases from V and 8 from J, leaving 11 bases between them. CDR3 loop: CASSLSNRVKQYF. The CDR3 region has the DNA TGTGCCAGCAGTTTATCGAACAGAGTCAAGCAGTACTTC.

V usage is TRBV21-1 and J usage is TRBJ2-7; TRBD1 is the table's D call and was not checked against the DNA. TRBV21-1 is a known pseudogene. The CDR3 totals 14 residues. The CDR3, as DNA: TGTGCCAGCAGCGCCGGACAGGGCGCGGACGAGCAGTACTTC. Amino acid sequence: CASSAGQGADEQYF.

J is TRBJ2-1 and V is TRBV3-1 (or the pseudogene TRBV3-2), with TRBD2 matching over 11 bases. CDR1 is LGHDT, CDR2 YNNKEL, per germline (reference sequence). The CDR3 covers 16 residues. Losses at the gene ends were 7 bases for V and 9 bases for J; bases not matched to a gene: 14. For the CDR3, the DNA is TGTGCCAGCACCTTTTTCGGGACTAGCGGACCGGGTGAGCAGTTCTTC. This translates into CASTFFGTSGPGEQFF.

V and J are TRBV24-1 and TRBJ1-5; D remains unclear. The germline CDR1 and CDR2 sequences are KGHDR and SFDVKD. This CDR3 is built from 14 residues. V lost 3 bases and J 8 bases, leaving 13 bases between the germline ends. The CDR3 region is CATSDAELGKPQHF. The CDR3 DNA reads TGTGCCACCAGTGATGCTGAGCTGGGCAAGCCCCAGCATTTT.

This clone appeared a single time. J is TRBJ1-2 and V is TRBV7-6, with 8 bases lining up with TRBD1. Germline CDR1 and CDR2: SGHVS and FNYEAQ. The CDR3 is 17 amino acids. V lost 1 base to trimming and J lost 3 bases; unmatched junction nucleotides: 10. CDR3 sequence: CASSLGPGQGSYYGYTF. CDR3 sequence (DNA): TGTGCCAGCAGCTTAGGGCCCGGACAGGGTTCGTACTATGGCTACACCTTC.

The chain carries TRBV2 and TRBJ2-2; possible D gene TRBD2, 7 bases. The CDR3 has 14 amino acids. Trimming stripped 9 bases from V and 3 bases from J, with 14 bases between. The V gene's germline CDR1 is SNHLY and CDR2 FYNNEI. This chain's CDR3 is CARRGPRDTGELFF. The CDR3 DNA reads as TGTGCCAGGCGGGGGCCCCGGGACACCGGGGAGCTGTTTTTT. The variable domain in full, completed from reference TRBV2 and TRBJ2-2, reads EPEVTQTPSHQVTQMGQEVILRCVPISNHLYFYWYRQILGQKVEFLVSFYNNEISEKSEIFDDQFSVERPDGSNFTLKIRSTKLEDSAMYFCARRGPRDTGELFFGEGSRLTVL.

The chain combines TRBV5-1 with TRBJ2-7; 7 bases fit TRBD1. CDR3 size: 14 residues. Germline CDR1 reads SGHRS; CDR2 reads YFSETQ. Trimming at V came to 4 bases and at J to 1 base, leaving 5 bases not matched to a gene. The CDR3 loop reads CASSRTGASYEQYF. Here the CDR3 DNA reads TGCGCCAGCAGCCGGACAGGTGCTTCCTACGAGCAGTACTTC.

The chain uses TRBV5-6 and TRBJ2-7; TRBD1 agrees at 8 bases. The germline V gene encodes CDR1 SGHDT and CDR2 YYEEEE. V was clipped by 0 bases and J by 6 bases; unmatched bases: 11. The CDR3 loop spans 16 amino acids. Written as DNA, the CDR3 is TGTGCCAGCAGCTTGGCCATGGGACAGGCCAGGAGCGAGCAGTACTTC. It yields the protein CASSLAMGQARSEQYF.

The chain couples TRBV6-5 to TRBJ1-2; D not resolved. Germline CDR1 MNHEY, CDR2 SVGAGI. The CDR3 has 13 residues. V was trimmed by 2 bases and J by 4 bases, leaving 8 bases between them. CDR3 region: CASSYRSPYGYTF. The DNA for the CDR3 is TGTGCCAGCAGTTACAGGAGCCCCTATGGCTACACCTTC.

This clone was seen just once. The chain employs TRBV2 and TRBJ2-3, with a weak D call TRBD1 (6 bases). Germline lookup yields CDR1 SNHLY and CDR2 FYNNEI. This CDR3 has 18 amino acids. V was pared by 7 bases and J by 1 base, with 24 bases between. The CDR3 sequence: CASTTRGIMGTRTDTQYF. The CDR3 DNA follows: TGTGCCAGCACCACCCGGGGTATTATGGGGACACGCACAGATACGCAGTATTTT.

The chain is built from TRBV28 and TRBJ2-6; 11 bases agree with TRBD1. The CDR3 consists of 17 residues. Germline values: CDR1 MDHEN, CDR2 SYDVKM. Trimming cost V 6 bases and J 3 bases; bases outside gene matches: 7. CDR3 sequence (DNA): TGTGCCAGCAGCCGAGGACAGGGGGCTTATGGGGCCAACGTCCTGACTTTC. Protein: CASSRGQGAYGANVLTF. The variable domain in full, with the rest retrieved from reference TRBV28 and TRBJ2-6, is DVKVTQSSRYLVKRTGEKVFLECVQDMDHENMFWYRQDPGLGLRLIYFSYDVKMKEKGDIPEGYSVSREKKERFSLILESASTNQTSMYLCASSRGQGAYGANVLTFGAGSRLTVL.

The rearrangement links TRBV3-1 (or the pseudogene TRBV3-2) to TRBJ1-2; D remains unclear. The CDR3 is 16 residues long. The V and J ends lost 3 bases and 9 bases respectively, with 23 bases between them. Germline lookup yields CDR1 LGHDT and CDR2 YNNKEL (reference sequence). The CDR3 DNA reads TGTGCCAGCAGCCAGCAGGATTTTAGTTACCTGGAACGCTACACCTTC. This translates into CASSQQDFSYLERYTF.

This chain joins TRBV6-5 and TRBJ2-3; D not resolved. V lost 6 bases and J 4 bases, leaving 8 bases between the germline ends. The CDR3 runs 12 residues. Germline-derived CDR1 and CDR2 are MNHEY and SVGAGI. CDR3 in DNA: TGTGCCAGCAGAAAGCAGGCAGATACGCAGTATTTT. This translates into CASRKQADTQYF.

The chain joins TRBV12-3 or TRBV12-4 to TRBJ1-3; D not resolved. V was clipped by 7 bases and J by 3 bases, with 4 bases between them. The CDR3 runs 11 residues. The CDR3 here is CASTIGNTIYF. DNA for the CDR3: TGTGCCAGCACCATTGGAAACACCATATATTTT.

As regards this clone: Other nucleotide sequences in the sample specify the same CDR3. The CDR3 region has the DNA TGTGCCACCAGTGATCCCGGGACAGGGGACAATCAGCCCCAGCATTTT. Protein product: CATSDPGTGDNQPQHF. The chain is built from TRBV24-1 and TRBJ1-5; TRBD1 matches 10 bases. Trimming at V came to 3 bases and at J to 3 bases, leaving 4 bases not matched to a gene. The CDR3 contains 16 residues. The V gene's germline CDR1 is KGHDR and CDR2 SFDVKD.

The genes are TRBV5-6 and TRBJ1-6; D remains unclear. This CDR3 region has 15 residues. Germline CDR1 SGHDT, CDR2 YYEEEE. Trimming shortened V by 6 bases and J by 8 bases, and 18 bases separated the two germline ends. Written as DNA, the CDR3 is TGTGCCAGCAACAACGATGCAAACAGCCATTCACCCCTCCACTTT. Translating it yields CASNNDANSHSPLHF. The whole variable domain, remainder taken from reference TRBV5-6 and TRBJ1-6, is DAGVTQSPTHLIKTRGQQVTLRCSPKSGHDTVSWYQQALGQGPQFIFQYYEEEERQRGNFPDRFSGHQFPNYSSELNVNALLLGDSALYLCASNNDANSHSPLHFGNGTRLTVT.

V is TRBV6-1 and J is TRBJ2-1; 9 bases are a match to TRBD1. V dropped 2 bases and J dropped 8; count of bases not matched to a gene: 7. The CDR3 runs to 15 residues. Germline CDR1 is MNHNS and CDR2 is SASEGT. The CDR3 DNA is TGTGCCAGCAGTGAACCCGGGACAGGGATCGATGAGCAGTTCTTC. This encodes CASSEPGTGIDEQFF.

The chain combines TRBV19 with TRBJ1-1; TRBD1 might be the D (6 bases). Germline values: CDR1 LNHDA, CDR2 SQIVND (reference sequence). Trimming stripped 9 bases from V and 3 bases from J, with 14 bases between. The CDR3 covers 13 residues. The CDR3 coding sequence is TGTGCCAGCCACAGGGTAGGGGACACTGAAGCTTTCTTT. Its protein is CASHRVGDTEAFF.

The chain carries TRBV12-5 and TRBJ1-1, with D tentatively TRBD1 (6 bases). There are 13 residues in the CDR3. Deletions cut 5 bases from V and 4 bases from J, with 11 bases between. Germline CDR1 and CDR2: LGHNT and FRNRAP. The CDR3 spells CASGGLGGTEAFF. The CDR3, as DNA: TGTGCTAGTGGTGGCCTAGGGGGCACTGAAGCTTTCTTT. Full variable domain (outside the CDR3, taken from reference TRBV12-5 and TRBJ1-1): DARVTQTPRHKVTEMGQEVTMRCQPILGHNTVFWYRQTMMQGLELLAYFRNRAPLDDSGMPKDRFSAEMPDATLATLKIQPSEPRDSAVYFCASGGLGGTEAFFGQGTRLTVV.

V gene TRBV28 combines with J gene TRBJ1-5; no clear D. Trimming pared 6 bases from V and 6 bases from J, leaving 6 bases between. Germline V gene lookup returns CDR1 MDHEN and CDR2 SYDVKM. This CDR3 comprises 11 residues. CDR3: CASSSRQPQHF. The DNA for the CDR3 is TGTGCCAGCAGCTCTCGTCAGCCCCAGCATTTT.

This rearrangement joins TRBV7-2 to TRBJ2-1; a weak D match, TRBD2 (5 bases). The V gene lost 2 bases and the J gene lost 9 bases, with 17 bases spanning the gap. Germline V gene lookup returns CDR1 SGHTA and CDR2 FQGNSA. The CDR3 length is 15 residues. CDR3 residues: CASSLLGEGGSEQFF. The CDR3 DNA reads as TGTGCCAGCAGCTTATTGGGTGAGGGCGGAAGTGAGCAGTTCTTC. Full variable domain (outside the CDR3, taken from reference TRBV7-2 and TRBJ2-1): GAGVSQSPSNKVTEKGKDVELRCDPISGHTALYWYRQSLGQGLEFLIYFQGNSAPDKSGLPSDRFSAERTGGSVSTLTIQRTQQEDSAVYLCASSLLGEGGSEQFFGPGTRLTVL.